These 8 T cell receptor beta chains were sequenced from one sample in a study of blood T cell repertoires in COVID-19. Produced via immunoSEQ multiplex PCR; TCRdb's table is partial and in-frame only. Among 150,000 to 200,000 clones listed, about 88% were seen once. The specimen sequenced was peripheral blood. All receptors come from a man aged 18 to 30 with acute or convalescent COVID-19.

The table lists this clone with a count of one. The chain has TRBV3-1 (or the pseudogene TRBV3-2) and TRBJ2-1, with 10 bases aligning to TRBD2. The CDR3 runs to 18 residues. After removal of 2 bases from V and 8 bases from J, the junction contained 15 bases not matched to a gene. Germline loops: CDR1 LGHDT, CDR2 YNNKEL (reference sequence). Written as DNA, the CDR3 is TGTGCCAGCAGCCAACGTCTCACCCGGGCTAGCGGGGGACATGAGCAGTTCTTC. This codes for CASSQRLTRASGGHEQFF.

V gene TRBV28 combines with J gene TRBJ1-1, with D possibly TRBD1 on 5 matching bases. The CDR3 is made up of 12 amino acids. V was pared by 10 bases and J by 0 bases, with 9 bases between. CDR1 and CDR2 from the germline V gene are MDHEN and SYDVKM. The CDR3 loop is CATRQMNTEAFF. Written as DNA, the CDR3 is TGTGCCACCCGACAGATGAACACTGAAGCTTTCTTT.

The chain employs TRBV5-1 and TRBJ2-7; the D gene is possibly TRBD1 (6 bases). CDR3 length equals 15 residues. The ends were cut back, 4 bases at V and 6 bases at J, with 20 bases in the middle. Per germline, CDR1 SGHRS and CDR2 YFSETQ. The CDR3 region is CASSPLTGLRCEQYV. Written as DNA, the CDR3 is TGCGCCAGCAGCCCGTTGACAGGATTACGGTGCGAGCAGTACGTC.

The V and J genes are TRBV6-5 and TRBJ1-2; tentative D call: TRBD1 (5 bases). The germline CDR1 and CDR2 sequences are MNHEY and SVGAGI. This CDR3 has 12 residues. The ends were cut back, 6 bases at V and 5 bases at J, with 10 bases in the middle. This chain's CDR3 is CASRTDTYGYTF. The CDR3 DNA sequence: TGTGCCAGCAGGACAGACACTTATGGCTACACCTTC.

The chain couples TRBV11-2 to TRBJ2-7, with 7 bases matching TRBD1. Per the germline V gene, CDR1 is SGHAT and CDR2 is FQNNGV. The CDR3 covers 15 residues. Trimming at V came to 0 bases and at J to 0 bases, leaving 2 bases not matched to a gene. The CDR3 sequence: CASSLERDSSYEQYV. In DNA form, the CDR3 reads TGTGCCAGCAGCTTAGAGAGGGACAGCTCCTACGAGCAGTACGTC.

This rearrangement joins TRBV7-9 to TRBJ2-3; 9 bases line up with TRBD2. Germline values: CDR1 SEHNR, CDR2 FQNEAQ (reference sequence). Trimming at V came to 7 bases and at J to 1 base, leaving 6 bases not matched to a gene. CDR3 length equals 15 residues. CDR3 DNA: TGTGCCAGCACTAGGACTAGCGCCGGCACAGATACGCAGTATTTT. Translating gives CASTRTSAGTDTQYF.

This rearrangement joins TRBV12-3 or TRBV12-4 to TRBJ2-1, with TRBD2 as a possible D gene (5 bases). V lost 7 bases to trimming and J lost 9 bases, with 13 bases between them. CDR3 size: 12 residues. In DNA form, the CDR3 reads TGTGCCAGCAACCCCGGAGGTATTGAGCAGTTCTTC. Its protein product is CASNPGGIEQFF.

The J gene is TRBJ2-3, the V gene TRBV2; 9 positions match TRBD2. In germline, CDR1 is SNHLY, CDR2 FYNNEI. J lost 2 bases, V lost 6 bases, and 6 bases had no gene match. There are 15 residues in the CDR3. CDR3 nucleotides: TGTGCCAGCAGCCATAGCGGGGGAATCACAGATACGCAGTATTTT. Translating it yields CASSHSGGITDTQYF.